Shown below are 26 T cell receptor beta chains from a single sample sequenced in a study of PD-1 blockade in classical Hodgkin lymphoma. Data came from immunoSEQ multiplex PCR; TCRdb stores just in-frame clones and leaves some out. Here the sample spans some 46,000 clones, around 80% being singletons. Every single patient, without exception, relapsed after autologous stem cell transplantation, and brentuximab vedotin exposure varied. Source: peripheral blood mononuclear cells (PBMCs), taken before the second cycle of nivolumab. These receptors were taken from a human donor with classical Hodgkin lymphoma.

V usage is TRBV7-8 and J usage is TRBJ1-2, with 10 nucleotides matching TRBD1. CDR3 length: 16 amino acids. V dropped 5 bases and J dropped 5; count of bases not matched to a gene: 11. Per germline, CDR1 SGHVS and CDR2 FQNEAQ. The CDR3 protein is CASSDPRQGAGYGYTF. CDR3 nucleotides: TGTGCCAGCAGCGATCCCCGACAGGGGGCGGGGTATGGCTACACCTTC.

The chain joins TRBV29-1 to TRBJ2-7; unclear D gene. The germline CDR1 and CDR2 sequences are SQVTM and ANQGSEA. The length of the CDR3 is 13 residues. The V end was cut by 4 bases, the J end by 0 bases, with 10 bases between. CDR3 sequence (DNA): TGCAGCGTTGCTAGTACGAACTCCTACGAGCAGTACTTC. Its protein product is CSVASTNSYEQYF.

The chain uses TRBV28 and TRBJ2-3, with TRBD1 matching over 9 bases. Germline CDR1 and CDR2: MDHEN and SYDVKM. The trim removed 1 base at V and 2 bases at J, leaving 4 bases unmatched. This CDR3 spans 16 amino acids. The CDR3 DNA reads TGTGCCAGCAGTTTATTGGGACAGGGACTCACAGATACGCAGTATTTT. It specifies CASSLLGQGLTDTQYF. Full variable domain (rest looked up from reference TRBV28 and TRBJ2-3): DVKVTQSSRYLVKRTGEKVFLECVQDMDHENMFWYRQDPGLGLRLIYFSYDVKMKEKGDIPEGYSVSREKKERFSLILESASTNQTSMYLCASSLLGQGLTDTQYFGPGTRLTVL.

In this sample, this clone turned up a few times. J is TRBJ2-3 and V is TRBV10-3, with TRBD2 matching over 10 bases. V lost 5 bases to trimming and J lost 4 bases; unmatched junction nucleotides: 9. CDR3 size: 16 residues. CDR1 and CDR2 from the germline V gene are ENHRY and SYGVKD. The CDR3 sequence: CAISNIAGGLPDTQYF. DNA of the CDR3: TGTGCCATCAGTAACATAGCGGGAGGCTTGCCAGATACGCAGTATTTT.

The chain carries TRBV9 and TRBJ2-6; D is unclear. V was cut by 2 bases and J by 1 base, with 10 bases left in between. CDR1 SGDLS and CDR2 YYNGEE come from the germline V gene. The CDR3 is 16 amino acids. The CDR3 region is CASSVGPGSGANVLTF. The CDR3 bases are TGTGCCAGCAGCGTGGGTCCAGGATCTGGGGCCAACGTCCTGACTTTC.

This CDR3 reads CASSPWEITDTQYF. The CDR3 bases are TGCGCCAGCAGCCCCTGGGAGATCACAGATACGCAGTATTTT. This rearrangement joins TRBV5-1 to TRBJ2-3; D might be TRBD2 (5 bases). Germline CDR1 and CDR2: SGHRS and YFSETQ. The V end lost 4 bases, the J end lost 2 bases, and 11 bases lay between the germline ends. This CDR3 is built from 14 residues.

This clone was observed a handful of times. The rearrangement links TRBV6-1 to TRBJ1-5; 10 positions match TRBD1. The CDR3 sequence is 15 residues long. Unmatched junction bases numbered 4, after V lost 2 bases and J lost 6 bases. Germline CDR1 MNHNS, CDR2 SASEGT. Here the CDR3 DNA reads TGTGCCAGCAGTGAATGGGGACAGGGGAGTCAGCCCCAGCATTTT. Translating it yields CASSEWGQGSQPQHF.

The chain carries TRBV5-6 and TRBJ1-6; 9 positions match TRBD1. V shed 3 bases, J shed 9 bases, and the junction held 7 bases outside the gene matches. The CDR3 sequence is 15 residues long. Germline V gene lookup returns CDR1 SGHDT and CDR2 YYEEEE. CDR3 bases: TGTGCCAGCAGCTATAACAGGGGGCTGGGTTCACCCCTCCACTTT. This sequence encodes CASSYNRGLGSPLHF.

This chain connects TRBV9 to TRBJ2-3; TRBD2 might be the D (5 bases). There are 12 residues in the CDR3. V was cut by 4 bases and J by 4 bases, with 7 bases left in between. Germline CDR1 reads SGDLS; CDR2 reads YYNGEE. CDR3 nucleotide sequence: TGTGCCAGCAGCATTAGCGCAGATACGCAGTATTTT. Translation: CASSISADTQYF.

This clone turned up a few times. V and J are TRBV5-1 and TRBJ2-6; TRBD2 matches at 15 bases. CDR1 is SGHRS and CDR2 is YFSETQ in the germline V gene. The length of the CDR3 is 19 residues. Germline trimming cut 2 bases from V and 4 bases from J; bases unmatched to any gene: 7. This CDR3 is CASSFERTSGGAGANVLTF. The CDR3 region has the DNA TGCGCCAGCAGCTTTGAGAGGACTAGCGGGGGGGCCGGGGCCAACGTCCTGACTTTC.

This clone was detected only a few times. V usage is TRBV28 and J usage is TRBJ1-5; 7 bases align to TRBD1. The CDR3 contains 13 residues. Germline loops: CDR1 MDHEN, CDR2 SYDVKM. The ends lost 6 bases at V and 7 bases at J; junction bases unmatched: 6. In nucleotides, the CDR3 is TGTGCCAGCAGGGAGGGGGCTGGGCAGCCCCAGCATTTT. Residues: CASREGAGQPQHF.

The CDR3 region has the DNA TGTGCCAGCAGTTTATCGCCGGCGGGGGCCACTGAAGCTTTCTTT. Residues: CASSLSPAGATEAFF. The chain recombines TRBV27 with TRBJ1-1, with a weak D call TRBD1 (6 bases). The CDR3 totals 15 residues. V lost 0 bases to trimming and J lost 4 bases, with 12 bases between them. Per the germline V gene, CDR1 is MNHEY and CDR2 is SMNVEV (reference sequence).

The chain employs TRBV7-8 and TRBJ2-1; 9 bases map to TRBD1. Losses at the gene ends were 10 bases for V and 7 bases for J; bases not matched to a gene: 14. The CDR3 is made up of 15 amino acids. Germline CDR1 is SGHVS and CDR2 is FQNEAQ. The CDR3 region has the DNA TGTGCCATAACACCACCGGGACAGGGACATAATGAGCAGTTCTTC. This sequence encodes CAITPPGQGHNEQFF.

This sequence joins TRBV18 and TRBJ1-5; TRBD1 matches at 7 bases. J gave up 4 bases and V 3 bases, and 3 bases lay outside the gene matches. The germline V gene encodes CDR1 KGHSH and CDR2 LQKENI. The CDR3 loop spans 14 amino acids. The CDR3 protein is CASSPGQPNQPQHF. DNA for the CDR3: TGTGCCAGCTCACCGGGACAGCCTAATCAGCCCCAGCATTTT.

In DNA form, the CDR3 reads TGCGCCAGCAGCCCCCGCGATATTGGGGGCTATGGCTACACCTTC. Its protein is CASSPRDIGGYGYTF. The J gene is TRBJ1-2, the V gene TRBV5-1, with a weak D call TRBD1 (5 bases). Trimming stripped 4 bases from V and 4 bases from J, with 17 bases between. This CDR3 has 15 amino acids. Germline CDR1 is SGHRS and CDR2 is YFSETQ. The whole variable domain, filled in from reference TRBV5-1 and TRBJ1-2, reads KAGVTQTPRYLIKTRGQQVTLSCSPISGHRSVSWYQQTPGQGLQFLFEYFSETQRNKGNFPGRFSGRQFSNSRSEMNVSTLELGDSALYLCASSPRDIGGYGYTFGSGTRLTVV.

CDR3 sequence (DNA): TGCGCCAGCAGCCCCCGGACAGGGCACAATGAGCAGTTCTTC. The encoded protein is CASSPRTGHNEQFF. The gene calls are TRBV5-1 and TRBJ2-1; TRBD1 agrees at 8 bases. J was trimmed by 5 bases and V by 4 bases; bases with no gene match: 5. The CDR3 runs 14 residues. Germline assignment: CDR1 SGHRS and CDR2 YFSETQ. The whole variable domain, filled in from reference TRBV5-1 and TRBJ2-1, reads KAGVTQTPRYLIKTRGQQVTLSCSPISGHRSVSWYQQTPGQGLQFLFEYFSETQRNKGNFPGRFSGRQFSNSRSEMNVSTLELGDSALYLCASSPRTGHNEQFFGPGTRLTVL.

V usage is TRBV30 and J usage is TRBJ1-6; D gene ambiguous. CDR1 and CDR2 from the germline V gene are GTSNPN and SVGIG (reference sequence). The CDR3 sequence is 14 residues long. V was cut by 0 bases and J by 7 bases, with 10 bases left in between. CDR3 sequence: CAWSVKLPNSPLHF. In DNA form, the CDR3 reads TGTGCCTGGAGTGTGAAACTGCCAAATTCACCCCTCCACTTT.

This clone was counted a single time. A clone one base away is much larger, so this may be a read error. This chain joins TRBV14 and TRBJ2-2; 8 bases align to TRBD2. The CDR3 runs 18 residues. The junction had 13 bases not matched to a gene; V was cut back by 4 bases and J by 3 bases. CDR1 is SGHDN, CDR2 FVKESK, per germline. The CDR3 region has the DNA TGTGCCAGCAGCCGAGCGCGAGCGTCACTAGCGGACACCGGGGAGCTGTTTTTT. Its translation: CASSRARASLADTGELFF.

The gene calls are TRBV28 and TRBJ1-1, with TRBD1 as a possible D gene (5 bases). The CDR3 consists of 14 residues. The V gene lost 5 bases and the J gene lost 1 base, with 11 bases spanning the gap. Germline CDR1 and CDR2: MDHEN and SYDVKM. Written as DNA, the CDR3 is TGTGCCAGCAGTCCCGGGGGGGGGAACACTGAAGCTTTCTTT. The encoded protein is CASSPGGGNTEAFF.

V and J are TRBV18 and TRBJ2-2; D is undetermined. CDR3 size: 11 residues. Germline V gene data show CDR1 as KGHSH and CDR2 as LQKENI. The V end was cut by 3 bases, the J end by 4 bases, with 0 bases between. This CDR3 reads CASSPTGELFF. Written as DNA, the CDR3 is TGTGCCAGCTCACCCACCGGGGAGCTGTTTTTT.

This clone turned up a few times. The chain links TRBV11-2 to TRBJ1-2; 9 positions match TRBD1. The CDR3 has 14 amino acids. The germline CDR1 and CDR2 sequences are SGHAT and FQNNGV. V was clipped by 0 bases and J by 7 bases; unmatched bases: 3. The DNA of the CDR3 is TGTGCCAGCAGCTTAGATAGGACAGGGGCTGGCTACACCTTC. Encoded protein: CASSLDRTGAGYTF.

The rearrangement joins TRBV4-1 to TRBJ2-3, with 7 bases fitting TRBD2. The CDR3 spans 18 residues. Germline V CDR1 and CDR2: MGHRA, YSYEKL. Trimming at V came to 4 bases and at J to 1 base, leaving 14 bases not matched to a gene. The CDR3, as DNA: TGCGCCAGCAGCCGGCCCCTCGGGGGGAGGAGCGGCACAGATACGCAGTATTTT. Translated, it gives CASSRPLGGRSGTDTQYF.

The chain joins TRBV7-9 to TRBJ2-2, with a weak D call TRBD2 (5 bases). This CDR3 is 15 amino acids long. Germline CDR1 and CDR2: SEHNR and FQNEAQ (reference sequence). V shed 5 bases and J shed 7 bases, with 17 bases lying between them. DNA for the CDR3: TGTGCCAGCAGCCCCGTAATGAGGGCGGGCGGGGAGCTGTTTTTT. Translating it yields CASSPVMRAGGELFF.

This CDR3 is CASSSATGYGYTF. CDR3 nucleotide sequence: TGTGCCAGCAGTTCCGCTACAGGGTATGGCTACACCTTC. The rearrangement links TRBV27 to TRBJ1-2, with a possible D match to TRBD1 (6 bases). With 4 bases removed from V and 5 bases from J, the gap between germline ends came to 11 bases. Per the germline V gene, CDR1 is MNHEY and CDR2 is SMNVEV (reference sequence). There are 13 residues in the CDR3.

The genes are TRBV19 and TRBJ1-5, with D possibly being TRBD1 (5 bases). V lost 6 bases, J lost 0 bases, and 18 bases lay in between. Germline-derived CDR1 and CDR2 are LNHDA and SQIVND (reference sequence). CDR3 length: 17 residues. In nucleotides, the CDR3 is TGTGCCAGTAGCCCCGCTCGTGGGGCTTATAGCAATCAGCCCCAGCATTTT. This sequence encodes CASSPARGAYSNQPQHF.

This chain uses TRBV9 with TRBJ1-4; TRBD1 matches 9 bases. This CDR3 is 15 amino acids long. The germline V gene has CDR1 SGDLS and CDR2 YYNGEE. After removal of 2 bases from V and 12 bases from J, the junction contained 11 bases not matched to a gene. DNA for the CDR3: TGTGCCAGCAGCGTGGGAAACAGGGGGCGGAGTGAACTGTTTTTT. Its protein product is CASSVGNRGRSELFF.